The 11 T cell receptor beta chains reported below all come from one sample, sequenced in a study. Amplification of TRBV12-4/TRBJ1-2 clonotypes used adaptor-ligated barcode primers. From the multiplex PCR reads, TCRdb called clonotypes with MiXCR, one entry per CDR3 protein. The sample yields hundreds of distinct CDR3 sequences, roughly a tenth seen once. Cells sorted as Tregs were CD4+, CD25+ and CD127-/low. Sequencing was done on a sample of Tregs sorted from blood. The receptors were gathered from a female donor with breast cancer.

This clonotype is labeled large. The rearrangement uses TRBV12-3 or TRBV12-4 and TRBJ1-2, with D possibly matching TRBD1 (6 bases). This CDR3 has 15 amino acids. With 3 bases removed from V and 4 bases from J, the gap between germline ends came to 15 bases. The CDR3 region is CASSLRPGDSYGYTF. The CDR3 DNA follows: TGTGCCAGCAGTTTGCGTCCAGGGGACTCCTATGGCTACACCTTC.

This clonotype is large (0.1 to 1%). The chain uses TRBV12-3 or TRBV12-4 and TRBJ1-2, with 8 bases matching TRBD1. This CDR3 has 15 amino acids. V trimming: 1 base; J trimming: 7 bases; junction bases outside the gene matches: 8. CDR3 region: CASSLDTDRVRGYTF. CDR3 bases: TGTGCCAGCAGTTTAGATACGGACAGGGTGCGTGGCTACACCTTC.

This clonotype ranks as large. The rearrangement joins TRBV12-3 or TRBV12-4 to TRBJ1-2; TRBD1 matches at 7 bases. The V and J ends lost 6 bases and 4 bases, in that order; junction bases with no gene match: 5. This CDR3 spans 13 amino acids. CDR3 in DNA: TGTGCCAGCAGCCAGGGACAGCCCTATGGCTACACCTTC. Amino acids: CASSQGQPYGYTF.

In this sample, this clonotype turned up a few times. As DNA, the CDR3 is TGTGCCAGCAGTCCGCGACAGACCTCCGGCTATGGCTACACCTTC. As protein: CASSPRQTSGYGYTF. The rearrangement joins TRBV12-3 or TRBV12-4 to TRBJ1-2; D possibly corresponds to TRBD1 (5 bases). The CDR3 runs 15 residues. V lost 5 bases and J lost 4, with 17 bases in between.

This clonotype was observed a handful of times. The chain carries TRBV12-3 or TRBV12-4 and TRBJ1-2, with D perhaps TRBD1 (6 bases). The CDR3 totals 11 residues. This chain's CDR3 is CAAGQTYGYTF. The CDR3 DNA reads TGTGCGGCAGGACAGACCTATGGCTACACCTTC.

V is TRBV12-3 or TRBV12-4 and J is TRBJ1-2; the D gene is possibly TRBD1 (6 bases). Trimming left V 5 bases short and J 2 bases short, with 9 bases between. The CDR3 extends over 13 amino acids. As DNA, the CDR3 is TGTGCCAGCAGTGCGGGACAAAACTATGGCTACACCTTC. Translating it yields CASSAGQNYGYTF.

Sample share makes this clonotype large. The V gene is TRBV12-3 or TRBV12-4, the J gene TRBJ1-2; TRBD1 is a possible D gene (6 bases). This CDR3 spans 13 amino acids. V shed 5 bases and J shed 3 bases, with 10 bases lying between them. CDR3 DNA: TGTGCCAGCAGTCCGGACAGTTACTATGGCTACACCTTC. Translation: CASSPDSYYGYTF.

This clonotype counts as large. The DNA is left out, because the CDR3 cannot be placed on it with certainty; the CDR3 is given as TCRdb lists it. The genes are TRBV12-3 or TRBV12-4 and TRBJ1-2. The CDR3 contains 13 residues when both ends are counted. The CDR3 is CASSSSADYGYTF.

This clonotype was seen more than once but under ten times. This rearrangement joins TRBV12-3 or TRBV12-4 to TRBJ1-2; tentative D call: TRBD1 (6 bases). This CDR3 spans 14 amino acids. V was shortened by 6 bases and J by 9 bases, with 20 bases between the two germline ends. The CDR3 spells CASSSTDRLMSYTF. CDR3 coding DNA: TGTGCCAGCAGCTCAACCGACAGGCTTATGAGCTACACCTTC.

The chain combines TRBV12-3 or TRBV12-4 with TRBJ1-2; 8 bases fit TRBD1. V lost 6 bases and J lost 2; bases outside the gene matches: 2. The CDR3 runs 13 residues. The CDR3 region has the DNA TGTGCCAGCAGGCGACAGGGGAACTATGGCTACACCTTC. Translating it yields CASRRQGNYGYTF.

This clonotype is labeled large. This chain links TRBV12-3 or TRBV12-4 with TRBJ1-2; 7 bases map to TRBD1. This CDR3 region has 14 residues. V was clipped by 5 bases and J by 4 bases; unmatched bases: 7. The CDR3: CASSLAGTAYGYTF. CDR3 nucleotides: TGTGCCAGCAGTCTCGCCGGGACAGCCTATGGCTACACCTTC.